These 31 T cell receptor beta chains originate from one sample sequenced in a study of T cell repertoires in cytomegalovirus infection (dated by TCRdb to the late 2010s). Sequencing relied on an Illumina HiSeq 1500. TCRdb passed the public sequencing reads through fastp at Q25 and MiXCR, retaining productive beta sequences. Identical CDR3 proteins give one entry, which carries the most common genes and DNA. A total of some 400,000 distinct CDR3 sequences appear in this sample, 15% to 20% of them only once. The top ten constitute 8.5% to 10% of the sample. Sequences were obtained from PBMCs. The receptors here all came from a human donor in good health (CMV status not recorded). Some clones in this sample may be carry-over from other donors' samples.

This clonotype has a handful of counts. CDR3 in DNA: TGTGCCAGCAGCTACCATAGCGGAGACAATACGCAGTATTTT. Protein sequence: CASSYHSGDNTQYF. The rearrangement uses TRBV7-2 and TRBJ2-3; D possibly corresponds to TRBD2 (6 bases). V shed 4 bases and J shed 7 bases, with 15 bases lying between them. The CDR3 totals 14 residues. Germline CDR1 is SGHTA and CDR2 is FQGNSA.

J is TRBJ2-3 and V is TRBV20-1; 12 bases map to TRBD2. V gave up 2 bases and J gave up 6 bases; unmatched junction bases: 9. Germline CDR1 and CDR2: DFQATT and SNEGSKA (reference sequence). This CDR3 contains 16 residues. CDR3 sequence reads: CSARPLTSGGMDTQYF. The CDR3 DNA reads TGCAGTGCTAGACCTCTCACTAGCGGGGGGATGGATACGCAGTATTTT.

This clonotype appeared many times. The chain couples TRBV5-1 to TRBJ2-5; tentatively, D is TRBD1 (6 bases). The germline gives CDR1 SGHRS, CDR2 YFSETQ. The CDR3 has 15 residues. V was trimmed by 3 bases and J by 0 bases, leaving 12 bases between them. The CDR3 is CASSSAGVDQETQYF. CDR3 coding DNA: TGCGCCAGCAGCTCTGCAGGGGTCGACCAAGAGACCCAGTACTTC. Full variable domain (missing parts from reference TRBV5-1 and TRBJ2-5): KAGVTQTPRYLIKTRGQQVTLSCSPISGHRSVSWYQQTPGQGLQFLFEYFSETQRNKGNFPGRFSGRQFSNSRSEMNVSTLELGDSALYLCASSSAGVDQETQYFGPGTRLLVL.

This clonotype has ten or more counts. The V gene is TRBV11-2, the J gene TRBJ2-1; weak D call: TRBD1 (6 bases). CDR1 is SGHAT, CDR2 FQNNGV, per germline. This CDR3 comprises 13 residues. Deletions cut 7 bases from V and 4 bases from J, with 11 bases between. CDR3 protein: CASMARGYNEQFF. The CDR3 DNA reads as TGTGCCAGCATGGCCAGGGGTTACAATGAGCAGTTCTTC.

This clonotype was detected many times. The chain combines TRBV19 with TRBJ1-6; 8 bases are a match to TRBD1. V lost 3 bases and J lost 9; bases outside the gene matches: 16. CDR1 LNHDA and CDR2 SQIVND come from the germline V gene (reference sequence). The CDR3 totals 18 residues. The CDR3 DNA is TGTGCCAGTAGTATTGGCCGGGACAGGACCCTGTCCGGTTCACCCCTCCACTTT. As protein: CASSIGRDRTLSGSPLHF.

The sample holds a few counts of this clonotype. This chain links TRBV2 with TRBJ1-6, with a weak D call TRBD1 (6 bases). CDR1 is SNHLY, CDR2 FYNNEI, per germline. The ends were cut back, 10 bases at V and 7 bases at J, with 14 bases in the middle. The CDR3 contains 13 residues. CDR3 protein: CATTWGANSPLHF. CDR3 bases: TGTGCCACCACGTGGGGGGCGAATTCACCCCTCCACTTT.

This clonotype was seen a single time. The chain uses TRBV7-9 and TRBJ1-3; a weak D match, TRBD1 (6 bases). Between the trimmed V and J ends, which lost 3 bases and 3 bases, there was a span of 12 bases. The CDR3 runs 15 residues. The germline gives CDR1 SEHNR, CDR2 FQNEAQ (reference sequence). The CDR3 DNA is TGTGCCAGCAGCTTTGACAGGAGAGTTGGAAACACCATATATTTT. Its protein product is CASSFDRRVGNTIYF. The variable domain in full, with the rest retrieved from reference TRBV7-9 and TRBJ1-3, is DTGVSQNPRHKITKRGQNVTFRCDPISEHNRLYWYRQTLGQGPEFLTYFQNEAQLEKSRLLSDRFSAERPKGSFSTLEIQRTEQGDSAMYLCASSFDRRVGNTIYFGEGSWLTVV.

This clonotype was observed at least ten times. This chain links TRBV7-2 with TRBJ1-1, with D possibly TRBD1 on 6 matching bases. The CDR3 is 13 residues long. V lost 5 bases and J 1 base, leaving 8 bases between the germline ends. From germline, CDR1 is SGHTA and CDR2 FQGNSA. The CDR3 loop reads CASSTDRNTEAFF. The CDR3 coding sequence is TGTGCCAGCAGCACGGACAGGAACACTGAAGCTTTCTTT.

This clonotype was counted at least ten times. The chain has TRBV12-3 or TRBV12-4 and TRBJ2-3; TRBD2 is a possible D gene (6 bases). Trimming cost V 3 bases and J 2 bases, with 18 bases left between them. The CDR3 has 17 amino acids. The DNA of the CDR3 is TGTGCCAGCAGTTTGGAAGTGGAGCGGGCCTCCACAGATACGCAGTATTTT. This gives the protein CASSLEVERASTDTQYF.

This clonotype was counted only a few times. The V call is TRBV12-3 or TRBV12-4, the J call TRBJ1-1; 10 positions agree with TRBD1. CDR3 size: 13 residues. Trimming removed 6 bases from V and 5 bases from J; junction bases left unmatched: 3. The chain's CDR3 is CASRGQGRTEAFF. The CDR3 nucleotides read TGTGCCAGCAGGGGACAGGGGAGGACTGAAGCTTTCTTT.

This sequence joins TRBV5-1 and TRBJ2-3, with D unclear. The V end lost 0 bases, the J end lost 5 bases, and 10 bases lay between the germline ends. Germline values: CDR1 SGHRS, CDR2 YFSETQ. This CDR3 region has 14 residues. For the CDR3, the DNA is TGCGCCAGCAGCTTGGAAGCCCCCATAGATACGCAGTATTTT. Its protein is CASSLEAPIDTQYF.

This rearrangement joins TRBV6-2 or TRBV6-3 to TRBJ2-1, with 13 bases matching TRBD2. The CDR3 has 18 amino acids. Unmatched junction bases numbered 8, after V lost 5 bases and J lost 1 base. Germline-derived CDR1 and CDR2 are MNHEY and SVGEGT. The CDR3 sequence: CASSPTSGRAESYNEQFF. CDR3 bases: TGTGCCAGCAGTCCCACTAGCGGGAGGGCCGAGTCCTACAATGAGCAGTTCTTC.

This clonotype was recorded many times. This chain joins TRBV7-2 and TRBJ1-1, with 7 nucleotides matching TRBD1. Germline lookup yields CDR1 SGHTA and CDR2 FQGNSA. Germline trimming cut 4 bases from V and 2 bases from J; bases unmatched to any gene: 4. This CDR3 comprises 14 residues. The CDR3 region has the DNA TGTGCCAGCAGCTGGAACAGGGGCAACACTGAAGCTTTCTTT. Translation gives CASSWNRGNTEAFF.

The J gene is TRBJ2-5, the V gene TRBV2; D possibly corresponds to TRBD1 (7 bases). Trimming removed 2 bases from V and 7 bases from J, with 8 bases in between. The CDR3 has 12 amino acids. Germline V gene lookup returns CDR1 SNHLY and CDR2 FYNNEI. The CDR3 nucleotides are TGTGCCAGCAGTGAACAGGGGGGGACCCAGTACTTC. Its translation: CASSEQGGTQYF.

V and J are TRBV11-2 and TRBJ2-7; D is unclear. Germline V CDR1 and CDR2: SGHAT, FQNNGV. V lost 5 bases and J 4 bases, leaving 9 bases between the germline ends. The CDR3 has 12 residues. CDR3 sequence reads: CASSVLGYEQYF. The CDR3 nucleotides read TGTGCCAGCAGCGTGCTAGGGTACGAGCAGTACTTC.

The chain combines TRBV12-3 or TRBV12-4 with TRBJ2-7; the D gene is possibly TRBD2 (5 bases). The germline V and J ends were trimmed by 6 bases and 9 bases, with 24 bases remaining between them. The CDR3 loop spans 15 amino acids. The CDR3 nucleotides are TGTGCCAGCAGCCTAGGTAGCGCGTTCACCTGGGGGCAGTACTTC. Translating it yields CASSLGSAFTWGQYF.

This clonotype came up many times. The J gene is TRBJ2-5, the V gene TRBV7-2; the match to TRBD2 covers 7 bases. Germline CDR1 reads SGHTA; CDR2 reads FQGNSA. V was pared by 3 bases and J by 5 bases, with 18 bases of the junction left unmatched. CDR3 length: 18 residues. The CDR3 nucleotides are TGTGCCAGCAGCTTCCGAGGAGGGACTACTCCCTTCCATGAGACCCAGTACTTC. The encoded protein is CASSFRGGTTPFHETQYF.

This clonotype showed up many times. V and J are TRBV6-1 and TRBJ2-1, with TRBD2 matching 7 bases. The germline V gene has CDR1 MNHNS and CDR2 SASEGT. The CDR3 runs to 15 residues. With V trimmed by 1 base and J by 6 bases, 6 bases remained unmatched. The DNA of the CDR3 is TGTGCCAGCAGTGAAGGGAGCGGGGAGAGCAATGAGCAGTTCTTC. Translating it yields CASSEGSGESNEQFF.

This clonotype was seen more than once but under ten times. This chain links TRBV2 with TRBJ2-1; D possibly corresponds to TRBD1 (6 bases). The ends were cut back, 3 bases at V and 15 bases at J, with 21 bases in the middle. Germline V gives CDR1 SNHLY, CDR2 FYNNEI. This CDR3 has 14 residues. The CDR3 sequence: CASSEAYREARRFF. CDR3 sequence (DNA): TGTGCCAGCAGTGAGGCCTACAGGGAAGCGAGACGGTTCTTC.

The chain combines TRBV28 with TRBJ2-5, with D possibly matching TRBD1 (5 bases). V was pared by 8 bases and J by 2 bases, with 15 bases between. There are 14 residues in the CDR3. Germline CDR1 reads MDHEN; CDR2 reads SYDVKM. CDR3: CASGANILQETQYF. The CDR3 coding sequence is TGTGCCAGCGGGGCAAACATTTTACAAGAGACCCAGTACTTC.

This clonotype was observed at least ten times. The chain uses TRBV7-2 and TRBJ2-1; TRBD1 is a possible D gene (5 bases). The CDR3 consists of 16 residues. V shed 4 bases and J shed 3 bases, with 16 bases lying between them. The germline V gene has CDR1 SGHTA and CDR2 FQGNSA. CDR3 nucleotide sequence: TGTGCCAGCAGCTCCCGGGCTAGGGGTAGCTACAATGAGCAGTTCTTC. Translated: CASSSRARGSYNEQFF.

This clonotype was seen at least ten times. V usage is TRBV7-9 and J usage is TRBJ2-5; 7 bases agree with TRBD2. From germline, CDR1 is SEHNR and CDR2 FQNEAQ (reference sequence). The length of the CDR3 is 16 residues. V shed 7 bases, J shed 3 bases, and the junction held 14 bases outside the gene matches. CDR3 amino acids: CASTSPRPAGKETQYF. The CDR3 DNA follows: TGTGCCAGCACCAGCCCTAGGCCAGCGGGGAAAGAGACCCAGTACTTC.

The V and J genes are TRBV3-1 and TRBJ1-2, with unresolved D. The germline V gene encodes CDR1 LGHDT and CDR2 YNNKEL (reference sequence). Trimming left V 5 bases short and J 4 bases short, with 8 bases between. The CDR3 covers 12 residues. CDR3 amino acids: CASSSTSYGYTF. The CDR3 nucleotides are TGTGCCAGCAGCAGTACAAGCTATGGCTACACCTTC.

The V gene is TRBV25-1, the J gene TRBJ1-2; no clear D gene. CDR3 length equals 14 residues. Germline V gene data show CDR1 as MGHDK and CDR2 as SYGVNS. Deletions cut 4 bases from V and 1 base from J, with 10 bases between. CDR3 protein: CASSGQHLNYGYTF. CDR3 DNA sequence: TGTGCCAGCAGTGGACAACACCTTAACTATGGCTACACCTTC.

This clonotype has at least ten counts. This rearrangement joins TRBV7-8 to TRBJ2-7; TRBD2 agrees at 8 bases. Trimming removed 5 bases from V and 3 bases from J; junction bases left unmatched: 12. CDR3 size: 16 residues. Germline values: CDR1 SGHVS, CDR2 FQNEAQ. This chain's CDR3 is CASSPSGGGENYEQYF. The DNA for the CDR3 is TGTGCCAGCAGCCCGTCCGGGGGGGGTGAAAACTACGAGCAGTACTTC.

The CDR3 is CSARDGRVNGPNQPQHF. CDR3 DNA sequence: TGCAGTGCTAGAGATGGGCGGGTCAACGGCCCTAATCAGCCCCAGCATTTT. This chain joins TRBV20-1 and TRBJ1-5, with unresolved D. V gave up 0 bases and J gave up 4 bases, with 19 bases separating them. Germline V lookup: CDR1 DFQATT, CDR2 SNEGSKA (reference sequence). This CDR3 has 17 amino acids.

The chain recombines TRBV18 with TRBJ2-5; D remains ambiguous. Trimming removed 2 bases at V and 5 bases at J, with 9 bases between. The V gene's germline CDR1 is KGHSH and CDR2 LQKENI. The CDR3 is 13 amino acids. For the CDR3, the DNA is TGTGCCAGCTCACCAAGAAGTCTCGAGACCCAGTACTTC. Its translation: CASSPRSLETQYF.

The table lists this clonotype with many counts. V and J are TRBV6-1 and TRBJ1-6, with D perhaps TRBD1 (6 bases). The CDR3 covers 15 residues. V was shortened by 6 bases and J by 3 bases, with 12 bases between the two germline ends. Germline V gene sequence: CDR1 MNHNS, CDR2 SASEGT. Here the CDR3 DNA reads TGTGCCAGCAGAGACGTCAGGGGCTATAATTCACCCCTCCACTTT. Translation: CASRDVRGYNSPLHF.

The table lists this clonotype with a few counts. V usage is TRBV20-1 and J usage is TRBJ1-2, with 7 bases fitting TRBD1. V gave up 1 base and J gave up 8 bases; unmatched junction bases: 10. The CDR3 covers 14 residues. Germline V lookup: CDR1 DFQATT, CDR2 SNEGSKA (reference sequence). As DNA, the CDR3 is TGCAGTGCTAGAGTCTTTGAGGGGGCAGGGGGCTACACCTTC. Translated, it gives CSARVFEGAGGYTF.

The table lists this clonotype with many counts. The rearrangement links TRBV12-3 or TRBV12-4 to TRBJ2-7; 9 positions match TRBD2. The ends lost 5 bases at V and 1 base at J; junction bases unmatched: 9. This CDR3 is built from 16 residues. CDR3 sequence: CASSQAGGPFSYEQYF. DNA of the CDR3: TGTGCCAGCAGTCAAGCGGGAGGACCCTTTTCCTACGAGCAGTACTTC.

This clonotype has just a few counts. J is TRBJ2-5 and V is TRBV19; D is possibly TRBD2 (6 bases). The germline CDR1 and CDR2 sequences are LNHDA and SQIVND (reference sequence). CDR3 length equals 13 residues. V was trimmed by 11 bases and J by 5 bases, leaving 18 bases between them. CDR3 in amino acids: CAAAGSVRETQYF. The CDR3 coding sequence is TGTGCCGCCGCGGGATCGGTACGTGAGACCCAGTACTTC.